Presented here are 8 T cell receptor beta chains from one specimen sequenced in a study of cytomegalovirus exposure and HLA in healthy donors. Primers included in the PCR were 60 Vbeta and 13 Jbeta primers. Method: immunoSEQ multiplex PCR; TCRdb's copy keeps in-frame clones and lacks some. The repertoire consists of 150,000 or so clones, with 80% occurring once and the leading ten covering roughly 13%. Sequenced material: PBMCs. Source of these receptors: a man between 25 and 39 years old in good health and CMV-seropositive.

This chain connects TRBV28 to TRBJ1-4; no reliable D call. The CDR3 length is 21 residues. Germline CDR1 reads MDHEN; CDR2 reads SYDVKM. Trimming pared 6 bases from V and 2 bases from J, leaving 31 bases between. The chain's CDR3 is CASSLGVWPAEVERTNEKLFF. CDR3 coding DNA: TGTGCCAGCAGCCTTGGTGTTTGGCCAGCGGAGGTGGAAAGGACTAATGAAAAACTGTTTTTT.

This clone was picked up one time. This chain uses TRBV2 with TRBJ2-6; 12 bases align to TRBD1. This CDR3 contains 18 residues. Germline V gene sequence: CDR1 SNHLY, CDR2 FYNNEI. The trim removed 8 bases at V and 2 bases at J, leaving 10 bases unmatched. The CDR3 DNA reads as TGTGCCAGCGCCCCTCAGGGACAGGGGGCCGCTGGGGCCAACGTCCTGACTTTC. This gives the protein CASAPQGQGAAGANVLTF.

The chain recombines TRBV5-1 with TRBJ2-5, with a tentative D call TRBD2 (5 bases). Germline CDR1 is SGHRS and CDR2 is YFSETQ. The germline V and J ends were trimmed by 0 bases and 6 bases, with 21 bases remaining between them. The CDR3 totals 17 residues. The CDR3: CASSLVHVEGVGKTQYF. Here the CDR3 DNA reads TGCGCCAGCAGCTTGGTGCACGTCGAGGGAGTGGGAAAGACCCAGTACTTC. Combining the CDR3 with reference TRBV5-1 and TRBJ2-5 gives the whole variable domain KAGVTQTPRYLIKTRGQQVTLSCSPISGHRSVSWYQQTPGQGLQFLFEYFSETQRNKGNFPGRFSGRQFSNSRSEMNVSTLELGDSALYLCASSLVHVEGVGKTQYFGPGTRLLVL.

J is TRBJ2-7 and V is TRBV6-5; 9 bases align to TRBD2. This CDR3 contains 15 residues. The germline V gene encodes CDR1 MNHEY and CDR2 SVGAGI. V trimming: 1 base; J trimming: 3 bases; junction bases outside the gene matches: 4. CDR3 DNA: TGTGCCAGCAGTTACTTTTCGCGGGAGGGCTACGAGCAGTACTTC. It yields the protein CASSYFSREGYEQYF.

This clone was seen a handful of times. This chain joins TRBV6-5 and TRBJ1-2, with 12 bases that match TRBD1. Germline V gene lookup returns CDR1 MNHEY and CDR2 SVGAGI. The J segment lost 8 bases and the V segment lost 5 bases, leaving 6 bases of the junction unmatched. The CDR3 spans 14 residues. The CDR3 DNA is TGTGCCAGCAGTAGAGCCGGGACAGGGGGCGGCTACACCTTC. Its protein is CASSRAGTGGGYTF.

This chain joins TRBV6-5 and TRBJ2-1, with 11 bases matching TRBD1. J lost 1 base, V lost 6 bases, and 2 bases had no gene match. Germline-derived CDR1 and CDR2 are MNHEY and SVGAGI. The CDR3 extends over 15 amino acids. This CDR3 reads CASRGTGGSYNEQFF. CDR3 DNA sequence: TGTGCCAGCAGGGGGACAGGGGGTTCCTACAATGAGCAGTTCTTC.

The chain carries TRBV2 and TRBJ2-1; 9 bases line up with TRBD1. The V gene's germline CDR1 is SNHLY and CDR2 FYNNEI. The CDR3 contains 18 residues. The ends lost 0 bases at V and 2 bases at J; junction bases unmatched: 8. CDR3 in amino acids: CASSEALWTGVTYNEQFF. The DNA for the CDR3 is TGTGCCAGCAGTGAAGCTCTCTGGACAGGGGTTACCTACAATGAGCAGTTCTTC.

The V and J genes are TRBV5-1 and TRBJ1-4; maybe TRBD1 (5 bases). Germline-derived CDR1 and CDR2 are SGHRS and YFSETQ. The CDR3 is 15 residues long. V lost 3 bases, J lost 5 bases, and 14 bases lay in between. The CDR3 reads CASSSGRSSNEKLFF. The CDR3 DNA follows: TGCGCCAGCAGCTCAGGGAGGTCTAGCAATGAAAAACTGTTTTTT.